This T cell receptor (beta chain) appears in the sequencing data of a study of blood T cell repertoires in COVID-19. Study summary: T cells, B-cell-depleted T cells, or PBMCs supplied cDNA or gDNA.

Generated by immunoSEQ multiplex PCR, the TCRdb table keeps only in-frame clones and is missing some. The profile covers over 35,000 clones, with roughly 85% appearing a single time and nearly 10% taken by the ten largest. The V gene lost 3 bases and the J gene lost 7 bases, with 19 bases spanning the gap. CDR3 length equals 15 residues. Germline V gene data show CDR1 as SGDLS and CDR2 as YYNGEE. The chain couples TRBV9 to TRBJ1-2; D remains unclear. The TCR comes from a human donor in a cohort sampled during active COVID-19. Material for sequencing was peripheral blood. The CDR3 spells CASSAQPGFHGGYTF. CDR3 coding DNA: TGTGCCAGCAGCGCCCAGCCCGGGTTCCACGGTGGCTACACCTTC.